This entry describes one TCR beta chain. Its antigen remains unknown. The data originate from a study of response to subunit inactivated influenza vaccine. This CDR3 region has 16 residues. V dropped 5 bases and J dropped 4 bases, with 18 bases sitting between them. Looked up from germline, CDR1 is SGHNT and CDR2 is YENEEA. Each CDR3 protein gets one entry after TCRdb re-called the RT-PCR reads with MiXCR. The sample carries about 620,000 distinct CDR3 sequences, approximately 11% recorded once. Findings and caveats of the study: Authors suggested few new T cells are recruited by each seasonal influenza vaccination.

The sample was also linked to a second study, of T cells expressing NK-cell markers. From that study: cDNA encoding TCR beta was synthesized via 5'RACE template switching incorporating UMIs. Eight donors were sequenced, of whom seven were HCMV-seropositive, while the remaining one was HCMV-seronegative. An anti-gamma-delta TCR antibody was added in several experiments. It restricted sorting to alpha-beta TCR-expressing T cells. Dominant NKG2C+ clonotypes accounted for roughly 1.0-7.0% of CD8+ T cells in about six donors.

The sequenced sample was PBMCs from blood, obtained on the day of vaccination. This clonotype originated in a man in his fifties who received an inactivated influenza vaccine. The rearrangement uses TRBV11-3 and TRBJ2-1, with D possibly TRBD1 on 7 matching bases. The CDR3 DNA follows: TGTGCCAGCAGCCCGGGGGACAGCACTTCTTACAATGAGCAGTTCTTC. Translating it yields CASSPGDSTSYNEQFF.